One and the same sample provided the 18 T cell receptor beta chains below, sequenced in a study of response to subunit inactivated influenza vaccine. TCRdb ran MiXCR on the RT-PCR reads and lists one entry per CDR3 protein. The sample has about 530,000 distinct CDR3 sequences; roughly 13% are singletons. The sequences come from PBMCs from blood, collected around seven weeks after vaccination. The receptor source for this set is a man aged 50-60 years who received an inactivated influenza vaccine.

This clonotype was recorded many times. This chain joins TRBV9 and TRBJ2-3; 7 bases agree with TRBD1. CDR3 size: 15 residues. Per the germline V gene, CDR1 is SGDLS and CDR2 is YYNGEE. V shed 3 bases, J shed 1 base, and the junction held 5 bases outside the gene matches. The CDR3 reads CASSATGHGTDTQYF. The CDR3 nucleotides read TGTGCCAGCAGCGCGACAGGGCATGGCACAGATACGCAGTATTTT.

This clonotype has more than one count but fewer than ten. V and J are TRBV5-1 and TRBJ2-1, with TRBD1 identical over 8 bases. Germline trimming cut 2 bases from V and 5 bases from J; bases unmatched to any gene: 9. Germline loops: CDR1 SGHRS, CDR2 YFSETQ. CDR3 size: 16 residues. This chain's CDR3 is CASSLFGQGTHNEQFF. The DNA of the CDR3 is TGCGCCAGCAGCTTATTTGGACAGGGAACCCACAATGAGCAGTTCTTC.

This clonotype was counted between two and nine times. At one of its ends the junction is not consistent with the germline gene, which may arise from a read error. The chain carries TRBV7-2 and TRBJ2-4, with TRBD2 identical over 9 bases. Germline V gene data show CDR1 as SGHTA and CDR2 as FQGNSA. This CDR3 has 15 amino acids. CDR3 DNA sequence: TGTGCCAGCAGCCCACAAGCTTCTAGCGGGGCCTTCATAAGCTTC. It translates to CASSPQASSGAFISF.

The chain recombines TRBV4-1 with TRBJ1-1, with TRBD1 matching over 7 bases. Germline-derived CDR1 and CDR2 are MGHRA and YSYEKL. V was pared by 1 base and J by 0 bases, with 2 bases of the junction left unmatched. CDR3 size: 15 residues. CDR3 sequence (DNA): TGCGCCAGCAGCCAAGGACAGGGAGTGAACACTGAAGCTTTCTTT. Its translation is CASSQGQGVNTEAFF.

This clonotype showed up many times. The chain links TRBV12-3 or TRBV12-4 to TRBJ2-1; D unresolved. Trimming shortened V by 2 bases and J by 6 bases, and 5 bases separated the two germline ends. The CDR3 contains 12 residues. Written as DNA, the CDR3 is TGTGCCAGCAGTTTACCGCCCAATGAGCAGTTCTTC. It encodes CASSLPPNEQFF.

This clonotype was observed a few times. The CDR3 loop reads CASSLRSMANEKLFF. In DNA form, the CDR3 reads TGTGCCAGCAGTTTAAGGTCCATGGCTAATGAAAAACTGTTTTTT. V usage is TRBV12-3 or TRBV12-4 and J usage is TRBJ1-4, with D unclear. This CDR3 comprises 15 residues. Trimming took 2 bases from V and 3 from J, leaving 10 bases between them.

This clonotype occurred a few times. The V gene is TRBV9, the J gene TRBJ1-1, with TRBD1 as a possible D gene (5 bases). Trimming stripped 0 bases from V and 4 bases from J, with 10 bases between. Per germline, CDR1 SGDLS and CDR2 YYNGEE. This CDR3 is 14 amino acids long. The CDR3 bases are TGTGCCAGCAGCGTAGAAGAGGGGACCACTGAAGCTTTCTTT. This translates into CASSVEEGTTEAFF. The entire variable domain, with the rest obtained from reference TRBV9 and TRBJ1-1, is as follows: DSGVTQTPKHLITATGQRVTLRCSPRSGDLSVYWYQQSLDQGLQFLIQYYNGEERAKGNILERFSAQQFPDLHSELNLSSLELGDSALYFCASSVEEGTTEAFFGQGTRLTVV.

This clonotype was picked up a small number of times. The CDR3 sequence: CASSYSWGALNNQPQHF. CDR3 DNA sequence: TGTGCCAGCAGTTACTCGTGGGGAGCCCTGAACAATCAGCCCCAGCATTTT. The chain is built from TRBV6-2 or TRBV6-3 and TRBJ1-5; D is ambiguous. The V end lost 0 bases, the J end lost 3 bases, and 15 bases lay between the germline ends. CDR1 is MNHEY and CDR2 is SVGEGT in the germline V gene. The CDR3 covers 17 residues.

This sequence joins TRBV5-5 and TRBJ2-2; tentatively, D is TRBD1 or TRBD2 (5 bases each). Per germline, CDR1 SGHKS and CDR2 YYEKEE (reference sequence). There are 16 residues in the CDR3. V was trimmed by 2 bases and J by 0 bases, leaving 11 bases between them. Here the CDR3 DNA reads TGTGCCAGCAGCTTAATGGGGGTTGCGAACACCGGGGAGCTGTTTTTT. Its translation: CASSLMGVANTGELFF. The variable domain in full, with the rest retrieved from reference TRBV5-5 and TRBJ2-2, is DAGVTQSPTHLIKTRGQQVTLRCSPISGHKSVSWYQQVLGQGPQFIFQYYEKEERGRGNFPDRFSARQFPNYSSELNVNALLLGDSALYLCASSLMGVANTGELFFGEGSRLTVL.

The chain uses TRBV11-2 and TRBJ2-7; maybe TRBD1 (5 bases). The V gene's germline CDR1 is SGHAT and CDR2 FQNNGV. Trimming pared 7 bases from V and 0 bases from J, leaving 13 bases between. The CDR3 loop spans 14 amino acids. The CDR3 region is CASNPDRSSYEQYF. CDR3 DNA sequence: TGTGCCAGCAACCCCGACAGAAGCTCCTACGAGCAGTACTTC.

A remark on this clonotype: Since a much larger clone is just one base distant, this may be a read error. The rearrangement uses TRBV29-1 and TRBJ2-7; 7 nucleotides match TRBD1. Germline-derived CDR1 and CDR2 are SQVTM and ANQGSEA. The CDR3 is 14 residues long. CDR3 region: CSVDKPGTAGEQCF. The CDR3 DNA follows: TGCAGCGTTGATAAGCCCGGGACAGCCGGCGAGCAGTGCTTC.

The chain joins TRBV20-1 to TRBJ2-5, with D perhaps matching TRBD2 (6 bases). CDR1 is DFQATT and CDR2 is SNEGSKA in the germline V gene (reference sequence). There are 16 residues in the CDR3. V lost 5 bases and J lost 1, with 20 bases in between. CDR3 protein: CSASRLGGGVQETQYF. DNA of the CDR3: TGCAGTGCTTCACGTTTGGGCGGAGGGGTCCAAGAGACCCAGTACTTC.

This chain connects TRBV24-1 to TRBJ2-7, with D perhaps matching TRBD1 or TRBD2 (5 bases each). V shed 4 bases and J shed 7 bases, with 13 bases lying between them. Germline V lookup: CDR1 KGHDR, CDR2 SFDVKD. The CDR3 length is 13 residues. The CDR3 DNA sequence: TGTGCCACCAGTGACTCCGGGACGGATGAGCAGTACTTC. It yields the protein CATSDSGTDEQYF.

V is TRBV20-1 and J is TRBJ1-3; possible D gene TRBD1, 5 bases. Trimming pared 5 bases from V and 4 bases from J, leaving 6 bases between. Germline V gene data show CDR1 as DFQATT and CDR2 as SNEGSKA (reference sequence). The CDR3 consists of 11 residues. The CDR3 coding sequence is TGCAGTGCTCCAGGGGGAAACACCATATATTTT. This translates into CSAPGGNTIYF.

This clonotype occurred many times. The V gene is TRBV25-1, the J gene TRBJ1-3; TRBD1 matches at 8 bases. V shed 2 bases, J shed 0 bases, and the junction held 9 bases outside the gene matches. The CDR3 consists of 18 residues. The germline CDR1 and CDR2 sequences are MGHDK and SYGVNS. CDR3 bases: TGTGCCAGCAGTGAACCCCGGACAGGGCTCCACTCTGGAAACACCATATATTTT. It is translated as CASSEPRTGLHSGNTIYF. The entire variable domain, with the rest obtained from reference TRBV25-1 and TRBJ1-3, is as follows: EADIYQTPRYLVIGTGKKITLECSQTMGHDKMYWYQQDPGMELHLIHYSYGVNSTEKGDLSSESTVSRIRTEHFPLTLESARPSHTSQYLCASSEPRTGLHSGNTIYFGEGSWLTVV.

The V and J genes are TRBV24-1 and TRBJ2-3, with D possibly being TRBD1 or TRBD2 (5 bases each). From germline, CDR1 is KGHDR and CDR2 SFDVKD. Between the trimmed V and J ends, which lost 2 bases and 0 bases, there was a span of 14 bases. This CDR3 comprises 17 residues. For the CDR3, the DNA is TGTGCCACCAGTGATTACATAGGGGAGCGGAGCACAGATACGCAGTATTTT. It translates to CATSDYIGERSTDTQYF.

The gene calls are TRBV12-3 or TRBV12-4 and TRBJ1-6, with D possibly TRBD1 on 5 matching bases. The CDR3 is made up of 16 amino acids. V lost 2 bases and J 6 bases, leaving 14 bases between the germline ends. Written as DNA, the CDR3 is TGTGCCAGCAGTTTACTCGCGGGGCGCGGTAATTCACCCCTCCACTTT. It codes for CASSLLAGRGNSPLHF.

This clonotype was seen more than once but under ten times. The J gene is TRBJ2-3, the V gene TRBV5-6; 8 bases map to TRBD2. Germline V lookup: CDR1 SGHDT, CDR2 YYEEEE. The CDR3 length is 15 residues. V gave up 3 bases and J gave up 4 bases; unmatched junction bases: 7. The CDR3 DNA is TGTGCCAGCAGCTGGGGACTAGTGAATGCAGATACGCAGTATTTT. Encoded protein: CASSWGLVNADTQYF.